This T cell receptor (beta chain) was identified during a study of cytomegalovirus exposure and HLA in healthy donors. Overall study findings and caveats: Later work associated roughly 17,000 TCR beta sequences with HLA alleles at 0.05 false discovery rate.

Primers included in the PCR were 60 Vbeta and 13 Jbeta primers. Sequenced by immunoSEQ multiplex PCR; TCRdb stores in-frame clones only, minus some. Its listing shows around 140,000 clones. In the case of this clone: The antigen remains unidentified.

Deletions cut 8 bases from V and 0 bases from J, with 14 bases between. The CDR3 is made up of 15 amino acids. Looked up from germline, CDR1 is LGHNA and CDR2 is YSLEER. The V and J genes are TRBV4-3 and TRBJ1-5; possible D gene TRBD1, 5 bases. This sequence was found in a young man in good health and CMV-seronegative. The sample consisted of PBMCs. The CDR3 loop is CASARQLDSNQPQHF. CDR3 coding DNA: TGCGCCAGCGCCAGACAGTTGGATAGCAATCAGCCCCAGCATTTT.